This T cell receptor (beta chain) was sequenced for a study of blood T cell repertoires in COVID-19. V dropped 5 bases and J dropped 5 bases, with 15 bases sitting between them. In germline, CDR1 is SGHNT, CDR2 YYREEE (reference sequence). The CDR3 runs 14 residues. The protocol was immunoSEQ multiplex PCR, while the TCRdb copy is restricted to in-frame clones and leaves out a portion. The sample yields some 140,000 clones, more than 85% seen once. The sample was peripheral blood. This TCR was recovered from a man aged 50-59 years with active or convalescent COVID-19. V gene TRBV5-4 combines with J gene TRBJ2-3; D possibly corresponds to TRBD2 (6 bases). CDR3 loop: CASSGRPVIDTQYF. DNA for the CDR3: TGTGCCAGCAGTGGGAGGCCAGTTATAGATACGCAGTATTTT.